This TCR beta chain was obtained from a study of blood T cells in healthy people across ages. CDR3 size: 16 residues. Deletions cut 3 bases from V and 1 base from J, with 16 bases between. Germline values: CDR1 SGHNT, CDR2 YENEEA. It was with a sample-barcoded 5' primer and a J-beta primer mix that a second PCR of roughly 7 to 12 cycles was run. TCRdb fed the 5' RACE reads into MiXCR, producing one record per CDR3 protein. The sample yields about 1.4 million distinct CDR3 sequences, almost 60% seen once. Sequenced: blood. This clonotype was sampled from a man aged 18 to 35 in good health. The rearrangement joins TRBV11-3 to TRBJ2-7; no clear D. CDR3 in DNA: TGTGCCAGCAGCTTGTGTGGCAAAATTGCATCCTACGAGCAGTACTTC. Translating it yields CASSLCGKIASYEQYF.